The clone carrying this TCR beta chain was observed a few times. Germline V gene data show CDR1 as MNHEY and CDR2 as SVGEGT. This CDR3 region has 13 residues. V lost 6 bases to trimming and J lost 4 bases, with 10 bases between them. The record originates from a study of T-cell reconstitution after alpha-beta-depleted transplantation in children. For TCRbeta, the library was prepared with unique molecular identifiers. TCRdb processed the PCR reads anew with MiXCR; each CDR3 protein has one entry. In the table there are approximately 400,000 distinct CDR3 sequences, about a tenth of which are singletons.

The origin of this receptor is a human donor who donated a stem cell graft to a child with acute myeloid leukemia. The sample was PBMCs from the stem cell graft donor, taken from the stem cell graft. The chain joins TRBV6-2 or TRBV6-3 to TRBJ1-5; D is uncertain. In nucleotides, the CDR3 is TGTGCCAGCAGGATTCAACTAAATCAGCCCCAGCATTTT. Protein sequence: CASRIQLNQPQHF.